This T cell receptor (beta chain) was recovered during a study of PD-1 blockade in classical Hodgkin lymphoma. Time point described: cycle 4 day 1 (C4D1), after five to seven weeks of nivolumab. Each patient's relapse followed autologous stem cell transplantation, and brentuximab vedotin exposure varied. Between the trimmed V and J ends, which lost 0 bases and 11 bases, there was a span of 13 bases. Germline CDR1 is LNHNV and CDR2 is YYDKDF (reference sequence). The CDR3 is made up of 14 amino acids. Clones were read by immunoSEQ multiplex PCR, and TCRdb kept only the in-frame ones, dropping some. The table has 100,000 or so clones, around 90% seen once.

This TCR derives from a human donor with classical Hodgkin lymphoma. The chain joins TRBV15 to TRBJ1-4; unclear D gene. The specimen was peripheral blood mononuclear cells (PBMCs), collected before the fourth cycle of nivolumab. CDR3 residues: CATSRDRNPSKLFF. In DNA form, the CDR3 reads TGTGCCACCAGCAGAGATCGGAATCCTTCTAAACTGTTTTTT. Combining the CDR3 with reference TRBV15 and TRBJ1-4 gives the whole variable domain DAMVIQNPRYQVTQFGKPVTLSCSQTLNHNVMYWYQQKSSQAPKLLFHYYDKDFNNEADTPDNFQSRRPNTSFCFLDIRSPGLGDTAMYLCATSRDRNPSKLFFGSGTQLSVL.